A selection of T cell receptor beta chains follows, all from one sample in a study of OX40 agonist ivuxolimab in advanced cancers. Using immunoSEQ multiplex PCR, the repertoire was profiled, and TCRdb retains in-frame clones only, with some absent. This sample yields around 140,000 clones, of which about nine tenths are seen a single time; 0.95% to 1.4% belongs to the top ten. The material sequenced was CD4+ or CD8+ T cells sorted from blood, taken in a trial of the OX40 agonist ivuxolimab. Every receptor here comes from an adult with an advanced solid tumor such as melanoma, head and neck, liver or kidney cancer. CDR3s include the opening cysteine and the closing phenylalanine or tryptophan. Fields, in order: clone size, J gene, D gene, V gene, CDR3 protein, CDR3 DNA. A D gene is named only where the DNA matches it firmly. Size is stated for part of the rows, as once, few or many counts, or as a class when the clone is expanded.

size: many
J: TRBJ2-2
D: -
V: TRBV7-7
CDR3: CASSLVAHTGELFF
DNA: TGTGCTAGCAGCTTAGTGGCCCACACCGGGGAGCTGTTTTTT

size: -
J: TRBJ1-6
D: -
V: TRBV10-3
CDR3: CAISESGAGSPLHF
DNA: TGTGCCATCAGTGAGTCTGGTGCAGGGTCACCCCTCCACTTT

size: -
J: TRBJ2-7
D: TRBD1
V: TRBV10-3
CDR3: CAIGQAVSEQYF
DNA: TGTGCCATCGGACAGGCGGTCTCCGAGCAGTACTTC

size: -
J: TRBJ2-7
D: TRBD2
V: TRBV28
CDR3: CASSPNSGRNNEQYF
DNA: TGTGCCAGCAGTCCTAATAGCGGGAGGAATAACGAGCAGTACTTC

size: -
J: TRBJ1-6
D: -
V: TRBV2
CDR3: CASSSGLRSPLHF
DNA: TGTGCCAGCAGTTCGGGACTCCGCTCACCCCTCCACTTT

size: -
J: TRBJ2-5
D: TRBD2
V: TRBV7-7
CDR3: CASSLGGTSGKETQYF
DNA: TGTGCTAGCAGCTTAGGGGGGACTAGCGGGAAGGAGACCCAGTACTTC

size: -
J: TRBJ2-7
D: TRBD2
V: TRBV5-1
CDR3: CASSLRTSESLYAYEQYF
DNA: TGCGCCAGCAGCTTAAGGACTAGCGAGTCCTTATACGCCTACGAGCAGTACTTC

size: -
J: TRBJ1-1
D: -
V: TRBV10-3
CDR3: CAISDRGPEAFF
DNA: TGTGCCATCAGTGATCGGGGTCCTGAAGCTTTCTTT

size: -
J: TRBJ2-1
D: TRBD2
V: TRBV19
CDR3: CASSIWRERNEQFF
DNA: TGTGCCAGTAGTATTTGGCGGGAGAGGAATGAGCAGTTCTTC

size: -
J: TRBJ2-1
D: -
V: TRBV7-9
CDR3: CASTKGGVYNEQFF
DNA: TGTGCCAGCACCAAAGGGGGAGTTTACAATGAGCAGTTCTTC

size: -
J: TRBJ1-1
D: -
V: TRBV6-1
CDR3: CASSELQVGTEAFF
DNA: TGTGCCAGCAGTGAATTGCAGGTCGGCACTGAAGCTTTCTTT

size: few
J: TRBJ1-2
D: TRBD1
V: TRBV7-6
CDR3: CASSQTPGQLYGYTF
DNA: TGTGCCAGCAGCCAGACTCCGGGACAGCTTTATGGCTACACCTTC

size: -
J: TRBJ2-5
D: TRBD1
V: TRBV5-1
CDR3: CASSLAGQTQETQYF
DNA: TGCGCCAGCAGCTTGGCGGGACAGACCCAAGAGACCCAGTACTTC

size: -
J: TRBJ1-1
D: TRBD1
V: TRBV5-8
CDR3: CASSFDRGRTEAFF
DNA: TGTGCCAGCAGCTTTGACAGGGGGAGGACTGAAGCTTTCTTT

size: -
J: TRBJ2-3
D: -
V: TRBV5-1
CDR3: CASSLAKGVDTQYF
DNA: TGCGCCAGCAGCTTGGCCAAAGGAGTAGATACGCAGTATTTT

size: -
J: TRBJ1-2
D: TRBD1
V: TRBV2
CDR3: CASSEDRGNYGYTF
DNA: TGTGCCAGCAGTGAGGACAGGGGAAACTATGGCTACACCTTC

size: -
J: TRBJ1-1
D: -
V: TRBV7-3
CDR3: CASSLVVNTEAFF
DNA: TGTGCCAGCAGCTTAGTTGTGAACACTGAAGCTTTCTTT

size: -
J: TRBJ2-2
D: TRBD2
V: TRBV5-4
CDR3: CASSLGLAGGLTGELFF
DNA: TGTGCCAGCAGCCTGGGACTAGCGGGAGGGCTCACCGGGGAGCTGTTTTTT

size: -
J: TRBJ2-7
D: TRBD2
V: TRBV29-1
CDR3: CSVGGGTSGIAGYEQYF
DNA: TGCAGCGTTGGTGGGGGGACTAGCGGGATTGCCGGCTACGAGCAGTACTTC